The 28 T cell receptor beta chains reported below all come from one sample, sequenced in a study of T cell repertoires in aging, cancer and after chemotherapy. Peripheral blood genomic DNA, not sorted cells or RNA, was the template. A mixed TRB-A/B primer pool amplified rearranged TRB by multiplex touch-down PCR. Each CDR3 protein is one row after TCRdb ran MiXCR on the multiplex PCR reads. This table holds 6,700 or so distinct CDR3 sequences, under 25% found once. The sequencing input was blood. All receptors come from a human donor with a blood cancer.

This clonotype is medium-sized. The chain uses TRBV27 and TRBJ2-5, with TRBD2 as a possible D gene (6 bases). The germline V gene has CDR1 MNHEY and CDR2 SMNVEV (reference sequence). The CDR3 is made up of 17 amino acids. Between the trimmed V and J ends, which lost 6 bases and 2 bases, there was a span of 22 bases. CDR3 sequence: CASSRYSRDSKQETQYF. The CDR3 DNA follows: TGTGCCAGCAGCCGCTATTCCCGGGACTCCAAACAAGAGACCCAGTACTTC.

V is TRBV2 and J is TRBJ2-2; 7 bases match TRBD2. The CDR3 loop spans 14 amino acids. Per germline, CDR1 SNHLY and CDR2 FYNNEI. V dropped 7 bases and J dropped 4; count of bases not matched to a gene: 6. The CDR3 sequence: CASKEGGGTGELFF. In DNA form, the CDR3 reads TGTGCCAGCAAGGAAGGCGGGGGCACCGGGGAGCTGTTTTTT.

The V call is TRBV28, the J call TRBJ2-5; the D call may be TRBD1 or TRBD2 (5 bases each). The germline gives CDR1 MDHEN, CDR2 SYDVKM. V was cut by 5 bases and J by 2 bases, with 12 bases left in between. CDR3 length equals 14 residues. The CDR3, as DNA: TGTGCCAGCAGTGAGATTGGGGGACAAGAGACCCAGTACTTC. Its protein product is CASSEIGGQETQYF.

By share of the sample, this clonotype is medium-sized. The chain couples TRBV19 to TRBJ2-3, with a possible D match to TRBD1 (5 bases). V gave up 6 bases and J gave up 4 bases, with 14 bases separating them. This CDR3 region has 14 residues. From germline, CDR1 is LNHDA and CDR2 SQIVND (reference sequence). CDR3 nucleotide sequence: TGTGCCAGTAGGACAGTGGGAACCCCAGATACGCAGTATTTT. This codes for CASRTVGTPDTQYF.

The J gene is TRBJ2-3, the V gene TRBV11-2; no clear D. CDR3 size: 12 residues. Germline V gene sequence: CDR1 SGHAT, CDR2 FQNNGV. V lost 1 base and J 5 bases, leaving 4 bases between the germline ends. The CDR3 is CASSLVRDTQYF. As DNA, the CDR3 is TGTGCCAGCAGCTTAGTTAGAGATACGCAGTATTTT.

The rearrangement links TRBV20-1 to TRBJ2-7, with D uncertain. Trimming shortened V by 5 bases and J by 5 bases, and 16 bases separated the two germline ends. Looked up from germline, CDR1 is DFQATT and CDR2 is SNEGSKA (reference sequence). This CDR3 has 13 residues. CDR3 residues: CSALGPTTDEQYF. CDR3 sequence (DNA): TGCAGTGCTCTTGGACCGACCACTGACGAGCAGTACTTC.

The chain employs TRBV2 and TRBJ1-1, with D possibly being TRBD1 (5 bases). The germline gives CDR1 SNHLY, CDR2 FYNNEI. The V and J ends lost 5 bases and 2 bases respectively, with 9 bases between them. The CDR3 is made up of 13 amino acids. CDR3 coding DNA: TGTGCCAGCAGTCCAGGGTTTAACACTGAAGCTTTCTTT. Translating it yields CASSPGFNTEAFF. The full variable domain, its missing parts supplied by reference TRBV2 and TRBJ1-1, is EPEVTQTPSHQVTQMGQEVILRCVPISNHLYFYWYRQILGQKVEFLVSFYNNEISEKSEIFDDQFSVERPDGSNFTLKIRSTKLEDSAMYFCASSPGFNTEAFFGQGTRLTVV.

J is TRBJ2-1 and V is TRBV24-1; 8 bases agree with TRBD2. V was pared by 5 bases and J by 0 bases, with 8 bases of the junction left unmatched. CDR1 is KGHDR, CDR2 SFDVKD, per germline. This CDR3 has 17 amino acids. The CDR3, as DNA: TGTGCCACCAGTGTCGGCCCAGCGGGGGCCTCCTACAATGAGCAGTTCTTC. The encoded protein is CATSVGPAGASYNEQFF.

The gene calls are TRBV12-3 or TRBV12-4 and TRBJ2-2; 7 bases align to TRBD2. J gave up 5 bases and V 6 bases, and 6 bases lay outside the gene matches. The CDR3 length is 14 residues. CDR3 nucleotides: TGTGCCAGCAGAGACCGAGCGGGAACCGGGGAGCTGTTTTTT. Its translation: CASRDRAGTGELFF.

The chain joins TRBV29-1 to TRBJ2-1; 7 bases match TRBD2. Germline loops: CDR1 SQVTM, CDR2 ANQGSEA. V was pared by 5 bases and J by 10 bases, with 11 bases of the junction left unmatched. The CDR3 length is 13 residues. CDR3 in amino acids: CSVLGRRSGEQFF. DNA for the CDR3: TGCAGCGTTCTCGGGAGGCGGTCAGGCGAGCAGTTCTTC.

In its sample, this clonotype is medium-sized. The chain has TRBV12-3 or TRBV12-4 and TRBJ1-5; D unclear. This CDR3 spans 14 amino acids. The ends were cut back, 6 bases at V and 0 bases at J, with 9 bases in the middle. The DNA of the CDR3 is TGTGCCAGCAGGGCACAACTTAGCAATCAGCCCCAGCATTTT. Translation gives CASRAQLSNQPQHF.

In its sample, this clonotype ranks as medium-sized. Here the CDR3 DNA reads TGTGCCAGCAGCCAAGGGGAAGCGGCCCTCACAGATACGCAGTATTTT. Encoded protein: CASSQGEAALTDTQYF. The gene calls are TRBV4-2 and TRBJ2-3; tentatively, D is TRBD2 (5 bases). Trimming cost V 1 base and J 2 bases, with 13 bases left between them. The CDR3 is made up of 16 amino acids. CDR1 and CDR2 (germline): LGHNA, YNFKEQ.

This clonotype is judged medium-sized. The CDR3 DNA is TGTGCCAGCAGTTCCAGCGGGAGGGTAACAGATACGCAGTATTTT. Translating it yields CASSSSGRVTDTQYF. The gene calls are TRBV12-3 or TRBV12-4 and TRBJ2-3; 10 bases are shared with TRBD2. V gave up 4 bases and J gave up 3 bases; unmatched junction bases: 4. The CDR3 totals 15 residues.

In its sample, this clonotype is medium-sized (0.01 to 0.1%). The rearrangement links TRBV29-1 to TRBJ2-4, with D unresolved. Germline V gene lookup returns CDR1 SQVTM and CDR2 ANQGSEA. V was pared by 2 bases and J by 7 bases, with 9 bases between. The length of the CDR3 is 12 residues. The CDR3 protein is CSVELRPNIQYF. The CDR3 bases are TGCAGCGTTGAACTCCGCCCTAACATTCAGTACTTC.

This clonotype is classed as medium-sized. The rearrangement joins TRBV5-5 to TRBJ2-7, with 7 bases identical to TRBD1. V trimming: 4 bases; J trimming: 1 base; junction bases outside the gene matches: 8. Germline V gene data show CDR1 as SGHKS and CDR2 as YYEKEE (reference sequence). The CDR3 runs to 15 residues. The CDR3 DNA is TGTGCCAGCAGCAAGACACCGGGACAGTCCTACGAGCAGTACTTC. Its protein product is CASSKTPGQSYEQYF.

This sequence joins TRBV18 and TRBJ2-1; 8 nucleotides match TRBD2. This CDR3 spans 14 amino acids. Germline CDR1 KGHSH, CDR2 LQKENI. The junction had 5 bases not matched to a gene; V was cut back by 5 bases and J by 5 bases. The CDR3 DNA sequence: TGTGCCAGCTCAAATTCGGGGGGGAACAATGAGCAGTTCTTC. As protein: CASSNSGGNNEQFF.

This clonotype appeared a few times. The chain joins TRBV15 to TRBJ1-2, with D perhaps TRBD1 (5 bases). Trimming stripped 4 bases from V and 5 bases from J, with 17 bases between. Germline V CDR1 and CDR2: LNHNV, YYDKDF (reference sequence). The CDR3 contains 15 residues. CDR3 sequence (DNA): TGTGCCACCAGCATCGATTCTGGGGCAGGGTATGGCTACACCTTC. This sequence encodes CATSIDSGAGYGYTF.

About this clonotype itself: Given a much more abundant clone one base away, this may be a read error. This chain links TRBV27 with TRBJ2-2, with D possibly being TRBD2 (5 bases). The CDR3 length is 15 residues. With 5 bases removed from V and 1 base from J, the gap between germline ends came to 11 bases. The germline gives CDR1 MNHEY, CDR2 SMNVEV (reference sequence). The CDR3 spells CASSRDFVNTGELFF. CDR3 bases: TGTGCCAGCAGTCGGGATTTCGTGAACACCGGGGAGCTGTTTTTT.

This chain links TRBV10-1 with TRBJ2-4, with D perhaps assigned TRBD1 or TRBD2 (6 bases each). The V gene lost 11 bases and the J gene lost 3 bases, with 26 bases spanning the gap. The CDR3 length is 17 residues. Germline V CDR1 and CDR2: WNHNN, SYGVQD (reference sequence). The CDR3 DNA is TGCGCCCCGACCCGGAGGGGGACCCCTTGGGGCAAAAACATTCAGTACTTC. Its translation: CAPTRRGTPWGKNIQYF.

This chain uses TRBV28 with TRBJ1-3, with D unclear. Germline values: CDR1 MDHEN, CDR2 SYDVKM. Trimming took 10 bases from V and 4 from J, leaving 5 bases between them. The CDR3 has 10 amino acids. As DNA, the CDR3 is TGTGCCACCTCAGGAAACACCATATATTTT. This translates into CATSGNTIYF. Based on the CDR3 plus reference TRBV28 and TRBJ1-3, the full variable domain is DVKVTQSSRYLVKRTGEKVFLECVQDMDHENMFWYRQDPGLGLRLIYFSYDVKMKEKGDIPEGYSVSREKKERFSLILESASTNQTSMYLCATSGNTIYFGEGSWLTVV.

This clonotype was found a few times. The chain has TRBV28 and TRBJ2-7; 11 positions agree with TRBD2. CDR1 and CDR2 (germline): MDHEN, SYDVKM. The CDR3 sequence is 16 residues long. V trimming: 3 bases; J trimming: 3 bases; junction bases outside the gene matches: 7. This chain's CDR3 is CASSFKGLAANYEQYF. CDR3 DNA sequence: TGTGCCAGCAGTTTTAAGGGACTAGCGGCCAACTACGAGCAGTACTTC. Variable domain in full (rest from reference TRBV28 and TRBJ2-7): DVKVTQSSRYLVKRTGEKVFLECVQDMDHENMFWYRQDPGLGLRLIYFSYDVKMKEKGDIPEGYSVSREKKERFSLILESASTNQTSMYLCASSFKGLAANYEQYFGPGTRLTVT.

The table lists this clonotype with a few counts. In nucleotides, the CDR3 is TGTGCCAGCAGCTTAGTATCGGGGGGGAGCTCCTACGAGCAGTACTTC. Translating it yields CASSLVSGGSSYEQYF. V usage is TRBV7-9 and J usage is TRBJ2-7; TRBD2 agrees at 8 bases. The CDR3 loop spans 16 amino acids. The germline V gene encodes CDR1 SEHNR and CDR2 FQNEAQ (reference sequence). Trimming removed 1 base from V and 0 bases from J; junction bases left unmatched: 5.

This clonotype was recorded a few times. The V and J genes are TRBV5-1 and TRBJ1-3, with 10 bases aligning to TRBD1. There are 16 residues in the CDR3. Germline CDR1 reads SGHRS; CDR2 reads YFSETQ. With 0 bases clipped from V and 4 bases from J, the junction kept 4 bases outside the gene matches. This CDR3 reads CASSLGGQGSGNTIYF. Written as DNA, the CDR3 is TGCGCCAGCAGCTTGGGGGGACAGGGGTCCGGAAACACCATATATTTT.

The chain has TRBV30 and TRBJ1-2; 7 bases are shared with TRBD1. J gave up 5 bases and V 4 bases, and 10 bases lay outside the gene matches. Germline CDR1 reads GTSNPN; CDR2 reads SVGIG (reference sequence). CDR3 size: 14 residues. In DNA, the CDR3 is TGTGCCTGGACCCCTGGGTCACAGGGGTATGGCTACACCTTC. This codes for CAWTPGSQGYGYTF.

The rearrangement links TRBV27 to TRBJ2-7; D perhaps matches TRBD1 (5 bases). The ends were cut back, 6 bases at V and 4 bases at J, with 19 bases in the middle. The CDR3 extends over 15 amino acids. In germline, CDR1 is MNHEY, CDR2 SMNVEV (reference sequence). The CDR3 loop is CASRDAGRARYEQYF. The CDR3 DNA is TGTGCCAGCAGGGACGCCGGCAGGGCTCGTTACGAGCAGTACTTC.

The rearrangement joins TRBV30 to TRBJ1-1, with a possible D match to TRBD1 (6 bases). The CDR3 consists of 16 residues. Germline V gives CDR1 GTSNPN, CDR2 SVGIG (reference sequence). Trimming pared 0 bases from V and 4 bases from J, leaving 18 bases between. The CDR3 loop reads CAWSVPLQGKGTEAFF. CDR3 nucleotides: TGTGCCTGGAGTGTCCCCCTACAGGGAAAAGGCACTGAAGCTTTCTTT. The full variable domain, its missing parts supplied by reference TRBV30 and TRBJ1-1, is SQTIHQWPATLVQPVGSPLSLECTVEGTSNPNLYWYRQAAGRGLQLLFYSVGIGQISSEVPQNLSASRPQDRQFILSSKKLLLSDSGFYLCAWSVPLQGKGTEAFFGQGTRLTVV.

Points on this clonotype: A single base separates this from a much larger clone, so it may be a read error. The chain uses TRBV6-5 and TRBJ1-6; D is unclear. Trimming left V 4 bases short and J 8 bases short, with 15 bases between. CDR1 is MNHEY, CDR2 SVGAGI, per germline. This CDR3 comprises 15 residues. CDR3 protein: CASSSPDRRYSPLHF. In nucleotides, the CDR3 is TGTGCCAGCAGTTCCCCGGACCGACGCTATTCACCCCTCCACTTT.

J is TRBJ1-5 and V is TRBV7-2; D call uncertain. This CDR3 has 12 residues. Germline CDR1 is SGHTA and CDR2 is FQGNSA. The V and J ends lost 6 bases and 6 bases respectively, with 9 bases between them. The CDR3 is CASRSSGQPQHF. The CDR3 DNA is TGTGCCAGCAGATCCTCGGGTCAGCCCCAGCATTTT.